The 32 T cell receptor beta chains below all came from one sample that was sequenced in a study of blood T cell repertoires in COVID-19. Sequencing was performed with immunoSEQ multiplex PCR; in TCRdb, only in-frame clones are kept and a portion is missing. The sample holds 76,000 or so clones, 87% seen once. The specimen sequenced was peripheral blood. These receptors were taken from a man younger than 45 with acute or convalescent COVID-19.

The J gene is TRBJ2-3, the V gene TRBV11-3, with 14 bases matching TRBD2. The CDR3 has 16 residues. Germline CDR1 reads SGHNT; CDR2 reads YENEEA. Losses at the gene ends were 5 bases for V and 4 bases for J; bases not matched to a gene: 5. CDR3 DNA: TGTGCCAGCAGCCAAGGGACTAGCGGGAGTGCAGATACGCAGTATTTT. Its translation is CASSQGTSGSADTQYF.

There are a few counts of this clone. Germline is not matched at one junction end, which may reflect a read error. This chain links TRBV28 with TRBJ1-5; D call uncertain. The length of the CDR3 is 11 residues. The germline V gene encodes CDR1 MDHEN and CDR2 SYDVKM. CDR3: CASSSSRKVTF. The CDR3 coding sequence is TGTGCCAGCAGCTCTAGTCGAAAGGTTACTTTT. The variable domain in full, completed from reference TRBV28 and TRBJ1-5, reads DVKVTQSSRYLVKRTGEKVFLECVQDMDHENMFWYRQDPGLGLRLIYFSYDVKMKEKGDIPEGYSVSREKKERFSLILESASTNQTSMYLCASSSSRKVTFGDGTRLSIL.

The V gene is TRBV6-2 or TRBV6-3, the J gene TRBJ2-1; D is perhaps TRBD1 (6 bases). There are 14 residues in the CDR3. The V end was cut by 5 bases, the J end by 4 bases, with 12 bases between. CDR1 and CDR2 from the germline V gene are MNHEY and SVGEGT. The DNA of the CDR3 is TGTGCCAGCAGTAAACAGGGTTATTACAATGAGCAGTTCTTC. Translation gives CASSKQGYYNEQFF.

This clone has just a few counts. The chain is built from TRBV3-1 (or the pseudogene TRBV3-2) and TRBJ2-5; perhaps TRBD1 as D (7 bases). CDR1 and CDR2 (germline): LGHDT, YNNKEL (reference sequence). The ends were cut back, 6 bases at V and 9 bases at J, with 26 bases in the middle. The CDR3 length is 16 residues. The CDR3 DNA reads as TGTGCCAGCAGTATTTCCAAGGGGCAGGGGGGAAGGGCCCAGTACTTC. This codes for CASSISKGQGGRAQYF.

The rearrangement joins TRBV7-9 to TRBJ1-2; 9 nucleotides match TRBD1. Germline CDR1 reads SEHNR; CDR2 reads FQNEAQ (reference sequence). The CDR3 sequence is 15 residues long. The trim removed 0 bases at V and 9 bases at J, leaving 8 bases unmatched. This CDR3 is CASSLAGTGLSSYTF. In DNA, the CDR3 is TGTGCCAGCAGCTTAGCAGGGACAGGGTTATCTAGCTACACCTTC.

This clone has only one observation. J is TRBJ1-1 and V is TRBV28, with a weak D call TRBD1 (5 bases). This CDR3 is built from 15 residues. Trimming took 3 bases from V and 5 from J, leaving 16 bases between them. In germline, CDR1 is MDHEN, CDR2 SYDVKM. The CDR3 here is CASSFSIGGGTEAFF. CDR3 bases: TGTGCCAGCAGTTTTTCGATCGGGGGAGGTACTGAAGCTTTCTTT.

The genes are TRBV5-1 and TRBJ2-7, with 8 bases that match TRBD2. Germline V CDR1 and CDR2: SGHRS, YFSETQ. The CDR3 spans 14 residues. V shed 0 bases and J 3 bases; nucleotides not matched to a gene: 2. CDR3: CASSLGGGIYEQYF. For the CDR3, the DNA is TGCGCCAGCAGCTTGGGCGGGGGGATCTACGAGCAGTACTTC.

The J gene is TRBJ1-1, the V gene TRBV28, with D possibly TRBD1 on 5 matching bases. Germline CDR1 reads MDHEN; CDR2 reads SYDVKM. The CDR3 runs to 14 residues. The V and J ends lost 6 bases and 4 bases respectively, with 15 bases between them. CDR3 coding DNA: TGTGCCAGCAGCCTCGCGGGGCGTGTCACTGAAGCTTTCTTT. It codes for CASSLAGRVTEAFF.

The genes are TRBV24-1 and TRBJ2-1; maybe TRBD1 (5 bases). V dropped 12 bases and J dropped 0 bases, with 14 bases sitting between them. The CDR3 sequence is 14 residues long. Germline values: CDR1 KGHDR, CDR2 SFDVKD. The CDR3 loop reads CASQGPSSYNEQFF. CDR3 nucleotides: TGTGCCTCCCAGGGCCCGAGCTCCTACAATGAGCAGTTCTTC.

The CDR3 DNA is TGCAGCGTTGAAGAACTCGGAGAGACCCAGTACTTC. Protein sequence: CSVEELGETQYF. J is TRBJ2-5 and V is TRBV29-1; D remains ambiguous. CDR1 SQVTM and CDR2 ANQGSEA come from the germline V gene. The CDR3 consists of 12 residues. Trimming took off 0 bases at V and 4 bases at J, with 6 bases between the two ends.

As DNA, the CDR3 is TGTGCCAGCAGCCGAGCGACAGGGAAGCCCTCCTACGAGCAGTACTTC. This translates into CASSRATGKPSYEQYF. The J gene is TRBJ2-7, the V gene TRBV7-6; TRBD1 matches at 7 bases. The CDR3 spans 16 residues. The V and J ends lost 5 bases and 0 bases, in that order; junction bases with no gene match: 10. Germline V lookup: CDR1 SGHVS, CDR2 FNYEAQ.

The V and J genes are TRBV29-1 and TRBJ1-2; D remains ambiguous. CDR3 length equals 12 residues. V was trimmed by 3 bases and J by 2 bases, leaving 7 bases between them. Germline V gene data show CDR1 as SQVTM and CDR2 as ANQGSEA. CDR3 protein: CSVDFPNYGYTF. CDR3 in DNA: TGCAGCGTTGATTTCCCGAACTATGGCTACACCTTC. Complete variable domain (other parts from reference TRBV29-1 and TRBJ1-2): SAVISQKPSRDICQRGTSLTIQCQVDSQVTMMFWYRQQPGQSLTLIATANQGSEATYESGFVIDKFPISRPNLTFSTLTVSNMSPEDSSIYLCSVDFPNYGYTFGSGTRLTVV.

The chain uses TRBV6-1 and TRBJ2-1; 9 bases line up with TRBD1. The junction had 3 bases not matched to a gene; V was cut back by 0 bases and J by 6 bases. Germline V gene lookup returns CDR1 MNHNS and CDR2 SASEGT. The CDR3 is 15 amino acids. Here the CDR3 reads CASSEAPTGGNEQFF. Written as DNA, the CDR3 is TGTGCCAGCAGTGAAGCGCCGACAGGGGGCAATGAGCAGTTCTTC.

This chain uses TRBV6-5 with TRBJ1-5, with D perhaps matching TRBD1 (6 bases). V gave up 10 bases and J gave up 5 bases, with 21 bases separating them. The CDR3 loop spans 15 amino acids. Germline CDR1 reads MNHEY; CDR2 reads SVGAGI. Here the CDR3 DNA reads TGTGCCACAAGGAGGGGGGGCGGATGGGATCAGCCCCAGCATTTT. Encoded protein: CATRRGGGWDQPQHF.

This chain joins TRBV28 and TRBJ2-1; D is perhaps TRBD2 (5 bases). Germline V gene sequence: CDR1 MDHEN, CDR2 SYDVKM. V lost 6 bases and J lost 5, with 5 bases in between. This CDR3 has 11 amino acids. The CDR3 protein is CASRRDNEQFF. The CDR3 DNA reads as TGTGCCAGCAGGCGGGACAATGAGCAGTTCTTC.

This rearrangement joins TRBV28 to TRBJ2-5, with 8 bases that match TRBD2. Trimming at V came to 4 bases and at J to 2 bases, leaving 18 bases not matched to a gene. The CDR3 contains 19 residues. CDR1 is MDHEN and CDR2 is SYDVKM in the germline V gene. Here the CDR3 DNA reads TGTGCCAGCAGTTCTTGGGGAAAGGTTTATGCGGGGGGTCAAGAGACCCAGTACTTC. It translates to CASSSWGKVYAGGQETQYF.

This chain links TRBV4-1 with TRBJ2-2; 7 positions agree with TRBD1. The junction had 13 bases not matched to a gene; V was cut back by 5 bases and J by 4 bases. CDR1 and CDR2 (germline): MGHRA, YSYEKL. The CDR3 runs to 17 residues. In DNA form, the CDR3 reads TGCGCCAGCAGCGCACCCAGAACAGGGGTGACCACCGGGGAGCTGTTTTTT. It specifies CASSAPRTGVTTGELFF.

The chain joins TRBV30 to TRBJ1-1; D not certain. The V end was cut by 2 bases, the J end by 8 bases, with 12 bases between. The CDR3 has 12 residues. Germline V gives CDR1 GTSNPN, CDR2 SVGIG (reference sequence). CDR3 DNA: TGTGCCTGGAGTCGCAGTGGTCTCGAAGCTTTCTTT. Its translation: CAWSRSGLEAFF.

The chain employs TRBV27 and TRBJ1-5, with 7 bases identical to TRBD1. CDR3 size: 14 residues. Germline lookup yields CDR1 MNHEY and CDR2 SMNVEV (reference sequence). Losses at the gene ends were 6 bases for V and 4 bases for J; bases not matched to a gene: 6. Here the CDR3 reads CASSVNRGNQPQHF. The CDR3 DNA follows: TGTGCCAGCAGCGTTAACAGGGGTAATCAGCCCCAGCATTTT.

The rearrangement joins TRBV11-3 to TRBJ2-2, with 7 bases aligning to TRBD1. Germline V lookup: CDR1 SGHNT, CDR2 YENEEA. The CDR3 extends over 15 amino acids. The V gene end was trimmed by 1 base and the J gene end by 2 bases; junction bases not matched to a gene: 1. CDR3 coding DNA: TGTGCCAGCAGCTTAGTAGGGGGCAACACCGGGGAGCTGTTTTTT. Amino acid sequence: CASSLVGGNTGELFF.

This clone was counted once. The chain combines TRBV11-2 with TRBJ2-7; D may be TRBD1 (6 bases). The germline V and J ends were trimmed by 1 base and 6 bases, with 16 bases remaining between them. The germline V gene encodes CDR1 SGHAT and CDR2 FQNNGV. CDR3 length: 15 amino acids. CDR3 sequence reads: CASSLAGEPRGEQYF. In DNA form, the CDR3 reads TGTGCCAGCAGCTTAGCAGGGGAGCCTCGGGGCGAGCAGTACTTC.

The chain recombines TRBV2 with TRBJ1-5; D is unresolved. The CDR3 loop spans 15 amino acids. Looked up from germline, CDR1 is SNHLY and CDR2 is FYNNEI. V lost 7 bases and J 1 base, leaving 14 bases between the germline ends. CDR3 residues: CASTLEGGSNQPQHF. In DNA form, the CDR3 reads TGTGCCAGCACCCTCGAAGGAGGGAGCAATCAGCCCCAGCATTTT. The full variable domain, with the rest looked up from reference TRBV2 and TRBJ1-5, is EPEVTQTPSHQVTQMGQEVILRCVPISNHLYFYWYRQILGQKVEFLVSFYNNEISEKSEIFDDQFSVERPDGSNFTLKIRSTKLEDSAMYFCASTLEGGSNQPQHFGDGTRLSIL.

This clone was found a few times. V and J are TRBV6-6 and TRBJ2-7; the D gene is possibly TRBD1 (6 bases). CDR1 is MNHNY and CDR2 is SVGAGI in the germline V gene (reference sequence). This CDR3 has 14 residues. The V end lost 0 bases, the J end lost 3 bases, and 9 bases lay between the germline ends. CDR3 sequence reads: CASSYSEQGYEQYF. DNA of the CDR3: TGTGCCAGCAGTTACTCCGAACAGGGCTACGAGCAGTACTTC.

The chain uses TRBV11-2 and TRBJ2-1; TRBD2 might be the D (6 bases). The V and J ends lost 1 base and 2 bases respectively, with 9 bases between them. This CDR3 has 15 amino acids. Per germline, CDR1 SGHAT and CDR2 FQNNGV. CDR3 region: CASSLGGGTYNEQFF. CDR3 nucleotide sequence: TGTGCCAGCAGCTTAGGGGGCGGGACCTACAATGAGCAGTTCTTC.

A single count supports this clone. V is TRBV4-1 and J is TRBJ2-7; tentatively, D is TRBD1 (6 bases). The V gene's germline CDR1 is MGHRA and CDR2 YSYEKL. The CDR3 runs 15 residues. With 1 base removed from V and 4 bases from J, the gap between germline ends came to 14 bases. Here the CDR3 DNA reads TGCGCCAGCAGCCAAGCCTACAGGGCAATTTACGAGCAGTACTTC. It translates to CASSQAYRAIYEQYF.

The J gene is TRBJ1-5, the V gene TRBV28; D gene ambiguous. Germline CDR1 MDHEN, CDR2 SYDVKM. The CDR3 loop spans 15 amino acids. With 3 bases removed from V and 3 bases from J, the gap between germline ends came to 12 bases. CDR3 nucleotides: TGTGCCAGCAGTTTTGTCCAGTTCGACAATCAGCCCCAGCATTTT. Residues: CASSFVQFDNQPQHF.

The chain joins TRBV5-1 to TRBJ2-7, with 7 positions matching TRBD2. J gave up 2 bases and V 3 bases, and 8 bases lay outside the gene matches. Germline loops: CDR1 SGHRS, CDR2 YFSETQ. The CDR3 runs to 15 residues. CDR3 in amino acids: CASSSHPGGTYEQYF. CDR3 in DNA: TGCGCCAGCAGCTCCCATCCGGGAGGTACCTACGAGCAGTACTTC. Complete variable domain (other parts from reference TRBV5-1 and TRBJ2-7): KAGVTQTPRYLIKTRGQQVTLSCSPISGHRSVSWYQQTPGQGLQFLFEYFSETQRNKGNFPGRFSGRQFSNSRSEMNVSTLELGDSALYLCASSSHPGGTYEQYFGPGTRLTVT.

The sample holds one count of this clone. The chain couples TRBV15 to TRBJ2-7; 8 bases align to TRBD1. In germline, CDR1 is LNHNV, CDR2 YYDKDF (reference sequence). V shed 1 base and J 6 bases; nucleotides not matched to a gene: 5. The CDR3 covers 14 residues. The CDR3, as DNA: TGTGCCACCAGCAGAGGACAGGGGCTTGGCGAGCAGTACTTC. Translating gives CATSRGQGLGEQYF. Using reference TRBV15 and TRBJ2-7 for the parts outside the CDR3, the full variable domain is DAMVIQNPRYQVTQFGKPVTLSCSQTLNHNVMYWYQQKSSQAPKLLFHYYDKDFNNEADTPDNFQSRRPNTSFCFLDIRSPGLGDTAMYLCATSRGQGLGEQYFGPGTRLTVT.

In its sample, this clone was seen once. The chain recombines TRBV21-1 with TRBJ2-5; the table's D call TRBD2 went unverified against the DNA. TRBV21-1 is marked as a pseudogene. This CDR3 region has 15 residues. The CDR3, as DNA: TGTGCCAGCAGCAAAGAGGGTCATGAGCGGGAGACCCAGTACTTC. Protein: CASSKEGHERETQYF.

V usage is TRBV28 and J usage is TRBJ2-1, with D perhaps TRBD1 (5 bases). Germline V gene sequence: CDR1 MDHEN, CDR2 SYDVKM. The CDR3 extends over 17 amino acids. V was clipped by 2 bases and J by 5 bases, with 19 bases between them. The CDR3 DNA sequence: TGTGCCAGCAGTTTAGGGGCACCATCCATTTTCAACAATGAGCAGTTCTTC. It codes for CASSLGAPSIFNNEQFF.

Worth noting for this clone: The same CDR3 is also encoded by other DNA sequences in this sample. The gene calls are TRBV19 and TRBJ1-5, with 8 bases aligning to TRBD1. The CDR3 contains 13 residues. J lost 5 bases, V lost 6 bases, and 3 bases had no gene match. Germline CDR1 LNHDA, CDR2 SQIVND (reference sequence). The CDR3 nucleotides are TGTGCCAGTAGGCAGACAGGGGATCAGCCCCAGCATTTT. Its translation is CASRQTGDQPQHF.

The chain has TRBV28 and TRBJ2-7; possibly TRBD1 for D (5 bases). V lost 4 bases to trimming and J lost 5 bases, with 15 bases between them. Germline V gene sequence: CDR1 MDHEN, CDR2 SYDVKM. The CDR3 has 14 amino acids. The CDR3: CASSSTAPPHEQYF. CDR3 nucleotides: TGTGCCAGCAGTTCGACAGCTCCTCCACACGAGCAGTACTTC.